This T cell receptor beta chain was captured by sequencing in a study of blood T cells in healthy people across ages. Alongside a J-beta primer mix, a sample-barcoded 5' primer served in a second PCR lasting roughly 7 to 11 cycles. Each CDR3 protein gets one entry after TCRdb re-called the 5' RACE reads with MiXCR. Here the sample spans hundreds of thousands of distinct CDR3 sequences, under 30% being singletons. Germline-derived CDR1 and CDR2 are MNHNY and SVGAGI (reference sequence). The V and J ends lost 2 bases and 6 bases respectively, with 11 bases between them. The CDR3 loop spans 14 amino acids. These same data were also listed under a study on T cells of mothers and their children. Turning to that study: Related mother and child pairs showed slightly greater overlap (not significant) than unrelated pairs did.

The sample was blood. V gene TRBV6-6 combines with J gene TRBJ2-1, with D possibly matching TRBD2 (6 bases). This receptor was obtained from a boy between 5 and 17 years old in good health. This chain's CDR3 is CASSYSGPSNEQFF. CDR3 nucleotide sequence: TGTGCCAGCAGTTACAGCGGGCCGAGCAATGAGCAGTTCTTC.